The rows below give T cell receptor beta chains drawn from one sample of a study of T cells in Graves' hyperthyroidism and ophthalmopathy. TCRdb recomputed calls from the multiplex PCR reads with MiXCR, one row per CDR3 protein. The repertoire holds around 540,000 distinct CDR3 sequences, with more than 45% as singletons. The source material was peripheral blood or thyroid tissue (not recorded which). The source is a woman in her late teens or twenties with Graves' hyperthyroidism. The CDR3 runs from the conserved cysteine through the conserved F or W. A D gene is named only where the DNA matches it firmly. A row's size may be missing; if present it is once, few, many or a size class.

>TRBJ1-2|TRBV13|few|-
CASSLGGGSRYGYTF
TGTGCCAGCAGCTTAGGAGGGGGTAGTCGCTATGGCTACACCTTC
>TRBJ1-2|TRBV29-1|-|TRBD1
CSVTGTGPLNYGYTF
TGCAGCGTCACAGGGACAGGGCCCTTAAACTATGGCTACACCTTC
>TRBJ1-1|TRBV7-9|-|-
CASSPPTDLNTEAFF
TGTGCCAGCAGCCCTCCGACAGATTTGAACACTGAAGCTTTCTTT
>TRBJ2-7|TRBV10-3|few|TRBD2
CAISKNPGLAGGEQYF
TGTGCCATCAGTAAGAATCCGGGACTAGCGGGAGGTGAGCAGTACTTC
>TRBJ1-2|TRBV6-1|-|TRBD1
CASSPLQGVVDGYTF
TGTGCCAGCTCACCACTACAGGGGGTAGTCGATGGCTACACCTTC
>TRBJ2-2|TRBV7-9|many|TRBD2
CASSFPGREDAGELFF
TGTGCCAGCAGCTTTCCAGGACGGGAGGACGCCGGGGAGCTGTTTTTT
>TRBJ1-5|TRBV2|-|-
CASTREANRPQHF
TGTGCCAGCACCCGAGAGGCGAACCGGCCCCAGCATTTT
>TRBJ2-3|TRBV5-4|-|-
CASSQELVATDTQYF
TGTGCCAGCAGCCAAGAATTGGTAGCCACAGATACGCAGTATTTT
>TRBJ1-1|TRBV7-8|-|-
CASSRDILNTEAFF
TGTGCCAGCAGCCGAGACATATTGAACACTGAAGCTTTCTTT
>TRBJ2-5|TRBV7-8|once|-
CASSPYGGISETQYF
TGTGCCAGCAGCCCTTACGGGGGCATTTCGGAGACCCAGTACTTC
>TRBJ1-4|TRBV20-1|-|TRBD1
CSAEEGQGEKLFF
TGCAGTGCAGAAGAGGGACAGGGTGAAAAACTGTTTTTT
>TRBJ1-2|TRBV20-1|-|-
CSAKYYGYTF
TGCAGTGCTAAGTACTATGGCTACACCTTC
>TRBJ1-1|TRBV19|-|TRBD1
CASFGTGGLGLTEAFF
TGTGCCAGTTTCGGGACAGGGGGCCTCGGTTTGACTGAAGCTTTCTTT
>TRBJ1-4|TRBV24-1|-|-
CAISESRAPNEKLFF
TGTGCCATCAGTGAGTCGAGGGCACCTAATGAAAAACTGTTTTTT
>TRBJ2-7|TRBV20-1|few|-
CSARRSAAIYEQYF
TGCAGTGCCCGTCGGAGCGCGGCCATCTACGAGCAGTACTTC
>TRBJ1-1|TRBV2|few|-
CASSREGRAEAFF
TGTGCCAGCAGCCGGGAGGGGAGGGCTGAAGCTTTCTTT
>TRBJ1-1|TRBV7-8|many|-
CASSLAELTEAFF
TGTGCCAGCAGCTTAGCCGAGTTGACTGAAGCTTTCTTT
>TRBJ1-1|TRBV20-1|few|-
CSATTHLGNTEAFF
TGCAGTGCTACCACCCACTTAGGGAACACTGAAGCTTTCTTT
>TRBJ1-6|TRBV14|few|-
CASSQDQYGASPLHF
TGTGCCAGCAGCCAAGATCAATACGGGGCATCACCCCTCCACTTT
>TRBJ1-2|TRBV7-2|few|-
CASSFGGAQGYTF
TGTGCCAGCAGCTTCGGAGGGGCGCAGGGCTACACCTTC
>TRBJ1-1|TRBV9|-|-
CASSSQGPMNTEAFF
TGTGCCAGCAGCTCACAAGGACCTATGAACACTGAAGCTTTCTTT
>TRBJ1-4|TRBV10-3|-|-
CAISETGSNEKLFF
TGTGCCATCAGTGAGACAGGTTCTAATGAAAAACTGTTTTTT
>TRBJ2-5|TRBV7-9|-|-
CASSQPTREQETQYF
TGTGCCAGCAGCCAACCCACCAGGGAGCAAGAGACCCAGTACTTC
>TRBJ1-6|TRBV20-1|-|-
CSARRGSDSPLHF
TGCAGTGCTCGGAGGGGCAGCGATTCACCCCTCCACTTT
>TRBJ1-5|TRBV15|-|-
CATSRVGRGFVYF
TGTGCCACCAGCAGAGTTGGCAGGGGCTTTGTATATTTT
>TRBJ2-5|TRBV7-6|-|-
CASSSPPGTQETQYF
TGTGCCAGCAGCTCGCCCCCCGGGACACAAGAGACCCAGTACTTC
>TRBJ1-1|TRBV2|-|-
CASSQVFVAEAFF
TGTGCCAGCAGCCAAGTTTTCGTCGCTGAAGCTTTCTTT
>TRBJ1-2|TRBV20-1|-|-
CSASAGSRTNYGYTF
TGCAGTGCTAGCGCCGGGAGTAGAACTAACTATGGCTACACCTTC
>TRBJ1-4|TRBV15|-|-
CATSRDSRTWEKLFF
TGTGCCACCAGCAGGGACAGTCGCACATGGGAAAAACTGTTTTTT
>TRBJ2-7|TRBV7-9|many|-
CASSDLGLDEQYF
TGTGCCAGCAGCGATCTAGGGCTGGACGAGCAGTACTTC
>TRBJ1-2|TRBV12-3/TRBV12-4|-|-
CASSYRGLAGYGYTF
TGTGCCAGCAGCTACCGGGGACTAGCGGGGTATGGCTACACCTTC
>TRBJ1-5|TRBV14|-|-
CASSQELPNQPQHF
TGTGCCAGCAGCCAAGAACTGCCCAATCAGCCCCAGCATTTT
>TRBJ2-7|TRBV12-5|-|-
CASGSVEQYF
TGTGCTAGTGGTTCGGTAGAGCAGTACTTC
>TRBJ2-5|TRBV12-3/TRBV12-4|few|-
CASSLQGLQETQYF
TGTGCCAGCAGTTTACAGGGGTTACAAGAGACCCAGTACTTC
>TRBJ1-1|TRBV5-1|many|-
CASSLRGGSTEAFF
TGCGCCAGCAGCTTAAGGGGGGGGAGCACTGAAGCTTTCTTT
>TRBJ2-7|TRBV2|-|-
CAQGQDDHPGQYF
TGTGCCCAAGGGCAGGACGACCATCCTGGGCAGTACTTC
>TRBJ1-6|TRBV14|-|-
CASSQEQVSNSPLHF
TGTGCCAGCAGCCAAGAACAGGTGTCGAATTCACCCCTCCACTTT